The source of this T cell receptor (beta chain) is a study of T cells in tuberculosis (dated by TCRdb to 2016 to 2019). For context, the study as a whole: In the study, CD1B tetramers and high-throughput TCR immunosequencing were combined to characterize T cells specific for the mycobacterial lipid antigen glucose monomycolate (GMM).

This clone has just one count. No base quality values were provided; no much bigger clone lies one nucleotide off. Because TCR-alpha and TCR-beta chains were sequenced unpaired, no information on chain pairing was available. The immunoSEQ multiplex PCR assay was used to generate TCR libraries, with TCR-beta and/or TCR-alpha/delta assays applied to each sample. Amplified TCR libraries were sequenced on the Illumina high-throughput platform. The authors' analysis ran thus. Clustering and dimensionality reduction were performed using pairwise TCRdist distances among GMM-specific receptors from ex vivo sorted or in vitro expanded T cells. Sequence motifs defined by gene usage and CDR3 content were tested for enrichment in tetramer-positive versus tetramer-negative populations. The table was pulled from immuneACCESS by TCRdb, which kept in-frame rearrangements only. Such tables lose some clones; where checked, under half of the loss comes from unresolved V genes, and the rest has no known cause. That table is the source of V, J and clone size, and D and trimming were worked out from the DNA. A total of about 58,000 clones appear in this sample, over 75% of them only once. The top ten clones comprise 21% of the sample.

Results the study describes overall, beyond this receptor: T cells binding the CD1B-GMM tetramer with low affinity may have been missed by the stringent sort gate.

Inclusive of the bounding cysteine and phenylalanine, the CDR3 is 15 residues long. This entry keeps only the CDR3 DNA: 45 bases, framed from base 1. Looking up the germline V gene (reference sequence) yields CDR1 MNHNY and CDR2 SVGAGI. The junction shows trimming of 5 bases on V and 4 bases on J, and the gene matches do not reach 8 bases of it. Thawed, overnight-rested PBMC were stained with GMM-loaded CD1B tetramer, a Live/Dead dye and anti-CD3, then sorted on a FACS Aria II. CD1B tetramers were loaded with C32 glucose monomycolate purified from Rhodococcus equi. Before cryopreservation, the PBMC used for tetramer sorting had been depleted of CD14-expressing monocytes as part of a separate study. From each donor, 95,000 to 100,000 tetramer-negative cells were sorted and were analyzed alongside the tetramer-positive cells. Antigen-specific T cells were sorted from a handful of healthy South African adults using GMM-loaded CD1B tetramers.

The TCR was taken from an adult woman with latent tuberculosis. This chain joins TRBV6-6 to TRBJ2-1; 7 junctional bases match TRBD1. Sequenced input: CD1b-GMM tetramer-negative cells sorted from PBMCs. The sample's cell subset or site, from its label and the paper: T cells not binding CD1B-GMM tetramer, sorted from same donor. The CDR3 reads CASSITGTAYNEQFF. The DNA sequence is as follows: TGTGCCAGCAGTATCACCGGGACAGCTTACAATGAGCAGTTCTTC.